This is a list of T cell receptor beta chains from one sample in a study of PD-1 blockade in classical Hodgkin lymphoma. Libraries were prepared by immunoSEQ multiplex PCR; TCRdb keeps only in-frame clonotypes and omits some of them. The sample lists roughly 40,000 clones; 87% were seen once. Here the sequenced sample was peripheral blood mononuclear cells (PBMCs), taken at baseline. The receptors shown here come from a human donor with classical Hodgkin lymphoma. Both conserved end residues are part of each CDR3. Each record gives: clone size, V gene, D gene, J gene, CDR3 DNA, CDR3 protein. A D gene is named only where the DNA matches it firmly. Size is stated for part of the rows, as once, few or many counts, or as a class when the clone is expanded.

-	TRBV5-4	-	TRBJ2-7	TGTGCCAGCAGCTTATCGAGGGGGACTTTCTACGAGCAGTACTTC	CASSLSRGTFYEQYF
-	TRBV5-4	-	TRBJ2-7	TGTGCCAGCAGCTTGGTCGGGGCCCCTGGAGAGCAGTACTTC	CASSLVGAPGEQYF
once	TRBV5-6	-	TRBJ2-3	TGTGCCAGCAGCTTGGGCGGATTCTCCACAGATACGCAGTATTTT	CASSLGGFSTDTQYF
-	TRBV11-2	-	TRBJ2-1	TGTGCCAGCAGCTCTAGTGCCGTCCACTCCTACAATGAGCAGTTCTTC	CASSSSAVHSYNEQFF
-	TRBV2	-	TRBJ1-5	TGTGCCAGCAGTGAAGGTCGCACTAGAGGTCAGCCCCAGCATTTT	CASSEGRTRGQPQHF
-	TRBV4-2	-	TRBJ2-5	TGTGCCAGCAGCCAAGAATGGGACGGGATCCAAGAGACCCAGTACTTC	CASSQEWDGIQETQYF
-	TRBV28	-	TRBJ2-7	TGTGCCAGCACTCTCGGACTCTATGGGTACGAGCAGTACTTC	CASTLGLYGYEQYF
-	TRBV4-2	TRBD2	TRBJ2-1	TGTGCCAGCAGCTGGTTCGGGCTAGCGGGAGTTGAGCAGTTCTTC	CASSWFGLAGVEQFF
-	TRBV18	-	TRBJ1-1	TGTGCCAGCTCACCAAGGAAAGTTAACACTGAAGCTTTCTTT	CASSPRKVNTEAFF
-	TRBV11-2	TRBD2	TRBJ2-7	TGTGCCAGCAGCTTAGATCGGGGGAGGGATCAGTACTTC	CASSLDRGRDQYF
-	TRBV13	-	TRBJ2-1	TGTGCCAGCAGCCCTAGTGGGGACAAACCCCCGGATGAGCAGTTCTTC	CASSPSGDKPPDEQFF
-	TRBV9	-	TRBJ2-2	TGTGCCAGCAGCGTACAGGACACCGGGGAGCTGTTTTTT	CASSVQDTGELFF
-	TRBV10-3	TRBD1	TRBJ2-1	TGTGCCATCAGTGAGTTTCAGGGGGCGAGAGATGAGCAGTTCTTC	CAISEFQGARDEQFF
-	TRBV2	-	TRBJ2-7	TGTGCCAGCAGTGAAGATGGACGGAACCAAGGGGACGAGCAGTACTTC	CASSEDGRNQGDEQYF
-	TRBV6-6	TRBD1	TRBJ2-1	TGTGCCAGCAGTCGACAGGGGGCTGGTGAGCAGTTCTTC	CASSRQGAGEQFF
-	TRBV6-1	-	TRBJ2-1	TGTGCCAGCAGTGAAGGTCGGGGGTCCTACAATGAGCAGTTCTTC	CASSEGRGSYNEQFF
-	TRBV11-2	-	TRBJ2-5	TGTGCCAGCAGCTTTATCCAAGAGACCCAGTACTTC	CASSFIQETQYF
-	TRBV18	-	TRBJ2-1	TGTGCCAGCTCGGTCGACCAGAGCTCCTACAATGAGCAGTTCTTC	CASSVDQSSYNEQFF
-	TRBV5-5	-	TRBJ1-5	TGTGCCAGCAGCTTACAGGCGAGTCAGCCCCAGCATTTT	CASSLQASQPQHF
-	TRBV5-6	TRBD1	TRBJ1-5	TGTGCCAGCAGTCCCCGGACAGGGGACCCCCATCAGCCCCAGCATTTT	CASSPRTGDPHQPQHF
-	TRBV6-5	TRBD1	TRBJ2-7	TGTGCCAGCAGTTCGTACAGGGGGTCTACCTACGAGCAGTACTTC	CASSSYRGSTYEQYF
-	TRBV18	TRBD2	TRBJ2-3	TGTGCCAGCTCACGGCCTCTAGCGGGAGGGCCCTCGACAGATACGCAGTATTTT	CASSRPLAGGPSTDTQYF
-	TRBV12-5	-	TRBJ1-2	TGTGCTAGTGGTTCTCCAGGGGCCGGCTACTATGGCTACACCTTC	CASGSPGAGYYGYTF
-	TRBV12-5	TRBD1	TRBJ2-2	TGTGCTAGTGGTTTGGTACAACTTCTCACCAACCGGGACAGGGTCACCGGGGAGCTGTTTTTT	CASGLVQLLTNRDRVTGELFF
-	TRBV7-2	-	TRBJ1-1	TGTGCCGTTACCTCGGGACAACGGGGAACTGAAGCTTTCTTT	CAVTSGQRGTEAFF
-	TRBV27	-	TRBJ2-1	TGTGCCAGCAGCCGACAGAGCTCCTACAATGAGCAGTTCTTC	CASSRQSSYNEQFF
large	TRBV7-2	TRBD1	TRBJ2-7	TGTGCCAGCAGTTTAACCGGGACAGGGATCTCCTACGAGCAGTACTTC	CASSLTGTGISYEQYF
-	TRBV6-5	-	TRBJ1-2	TGTGCCAGCAGTTACTCGCCTGAGCATGGCTACACCTTC	CASSYSPEHGYTF
few	TRBV4-1	TRBD1	TRBJ1-3	TGCGCCAGCAGCCAAGCATACAGGGGAGGGGGAAACACCATATATTTT	CASSQAYRGGGNTIYF
-	TRBV7-9	-	TRBJ2-2	TGTGCCAGCAGCTTCCTGCAGGGAGAGAACACCGGGGAGCTGTTTTTT	CASSFLQGENTGELFF
-	TRBV12-5	-	TRBJ2-3	TGTGCTAGTGCCCCGGGCAGGGGCACAGATACGCAGTATTTT	CASAPGRGTDTQYF
-	TRBV5-6	-	TRBJ2-1	TGTGCCAGCAGCTTGGGTCAGAGGGATGAGCAGTTCTTC	CASSLGQRDEQFF
-	TRBV5-1	TRBD2	TRBJ2-1	TGCGCCAGCAGCTTGGAACCCGCTAGCGGATACAATGAGCAGTTCTTC	CASSLEPASGYNEQFF
-	TRBV7-7	-	TRBJ2-7	TGTGCCAGCAGCTTAGGTACAGGGAGCTCCTACGAGCAGTACTTC	CASSLGTGSSYEQYF
once	TRBV19	-	TRBJ2-5	TGTGCCAGTAGCCACCCAGGGGGGGGGCAAGAGACCCAGTACTTC	CASSHPGGGQETQYF
-	TRBV18	-	TRBJ1-1	TGTGCCAGCTCACCTGTCAGGGTGAACACTGAAGCTTTCTTT	CASSPVRVNTEAFF
-	TRBV6-6	-	TRBJ1-2	TGTGCCAGCAGTAGGGGGTTTGGCTACACCTTC	CASSRGFGYTF
-	TRBV6-1	-	TRBJ2-2	TGTGCCAGCGTAGGAGGGGCGGGGACCGGGGAGCTGTTTTTT	CASVGGAGTGELFF
once	TRBV7-3	-	TRBJ1-1	TGTGCCAGCAGCTTAAGGGCAGGGGATACGAACACTGAAGCTTTCTTT	CASSLRAGDTNTEAFF
-	TRBV9	-	TRBJ1-2	TGTGCCAGCAGCGTAGTTGGGGGTGGCTACACCTTC	CASSVVGGGYTF
-	TRBV7-2	-	TRBJ2-1	TGTGCCAGCAGCTCAGCGGGCACCTACAATGAGCAGTTCTTC	CASSSAGTYNEQFF
few	TRBV18	-	TRBJ2-2	TGTGCCAGCTCACCCGCCGGGACCCCGACTACCGGGGAGCTGTTTTTT	CASSPAGTPTTGELFF
-	TRBV28	-	TRBJ1-4	TGTGCCAGCCGTGTCCTACCGGCAACTAATGAAAAACTGTTTTTT	CASRVLPATNEKLFF
few	TRBV19	-	TRBJ1-6	TGTGCCAGTAGACTCGGCGGGGCTGAGAGTTCACCCCTCCACTTT	CASRLGGAESSPLHF
few	TRBV4-1	TRBD1	TRBJ2-7	TGCGCCAGCAGCCACGTCCGGGACAGGGGCGACGAGCAGTACTTC	CASSHVRDRGDEQYF